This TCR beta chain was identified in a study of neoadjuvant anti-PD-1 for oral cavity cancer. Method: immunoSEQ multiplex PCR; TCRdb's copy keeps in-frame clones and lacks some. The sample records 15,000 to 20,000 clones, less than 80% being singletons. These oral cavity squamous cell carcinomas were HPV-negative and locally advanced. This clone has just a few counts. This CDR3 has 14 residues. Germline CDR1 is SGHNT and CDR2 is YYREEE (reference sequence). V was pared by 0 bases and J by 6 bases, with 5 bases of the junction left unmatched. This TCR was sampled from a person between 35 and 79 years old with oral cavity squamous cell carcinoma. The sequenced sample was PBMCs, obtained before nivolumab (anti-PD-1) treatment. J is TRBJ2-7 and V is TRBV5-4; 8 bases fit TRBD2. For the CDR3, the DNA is TGTGCCAGCAGCTTGGGTAGCGGGGTTGGCGAGCAGTACTTC. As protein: CASSLGSGVGEQYF. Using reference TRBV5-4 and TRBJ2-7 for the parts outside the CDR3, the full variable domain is ETGVTQSPTHLIKTRGQQVTLRCSSQSGHNTVSWYQQALGQGPQFIFQYYREEENGRGNFPPRFSGLQFPNYSSELNVNALELDDSALYLCASSLGSGVGEQYFGPGTRLTVT.